The clone carrying this T cell receptor beta chain was recorded a few times. The antigen remains undetermined. This sample is drawn from a study of follicular helper T cells after annual influenza vaccination. About the study: Some donors were sampled over the 2013-2014, 2014-2015 and 2015-2016 vaccinations. Study-level results: Productive TCRB sequences came from only roughly 10-20% of cells. Successive annual vaccinations recalled a recurrent oligoclonal ICOS+CD38+ cTfh response with influenza-specific clonotypes.

TCRdb keeps only in-frame clones here, not all; method: immunoSEQ multiplex PCR. The sample has about 10,000 clones, roughly 80% seen once. The CDR3 is 13 residues long. The V end was cut by 7 bases, the J end by 5 bases, with 12 bases between. Germline-derived CDR1 and CDR2 are MNHNS and SASEGT. Time point given: 2015-2016 season, pre-vaccination. Between roughly 35 and 100 mL of blood was drawn per time point. Sequenced material: CXCR5+ CD38- circulating T follicular helper cells from blood, taken on the day of influenza vaccination. Subset noted: circulating Tfh, non-naive CD4+CXCR5+PD-1+ (ICOS+CD38+ or ICOS-CD38-). This clonotype was obtained from an adult who received the influenza vaccine. The chain has TRBV6-1 and TRBJ2-1, with TRBD1 as a possible D gene (6 bases). CDR3 in DNA: TGTGCCAGCACCCCGGACAGAGACAATGAGCAGTTCTTC. Protein: CASTPDRDNEQFF.